The rows below give T cell receptor beta chains drawn from one sample of a study of blood T cell repertoires in COVID-19. The method was immunoSEQ multiplex PCR; TCRdb's version includes in-frame clones alone and lacks a portion of them. The sample lists about 200,000 clones; around 90% were seen once. Sequencing was performed on peripheral blood. The receptor source for this set is a man aged 50 or older with acute or convalescent COVID-19. The CDR3 runs from the conserved cysteine through the conserved F or W. A D gene is named only where the DNA matches it firmly. Size values are once, few and many counts, or a class for expanded clones, and some rows have none.

TRBJ2-7 - - TRBV12-3/TRBV12-4 CASSFPGSYEQYF TGTGCCAGCAGTTTCCCAGGCTCCTACGAGCAGTACTTC
TRBJ1-2 - - TRBV4-1 CASSQDLSENYGYTF TGCGCCAGCAGCCAAGATCTATCGGAGAACTATGGCTACACCTTC
TRBJ2-3 - TRBD2 TRBV3-1/TRBV3-2 CASSHGSGVFTDTQYF TGTGCCAGCAGCCATGGTAGCGGGGTATTCACAGATACGCAGTATTTT
TRBJ2-2 - TRBD1 TRBV25-1 CASTSGQSNTGELFF TGTGCCAGCACCTCGGGACAGTCGAACACCGGGGAGCTGTTTTTT
TRBJ1-6 - TRBD1 TRBV5-1 CASSLRGQYNSPLHF TGCGCCAGCAGCTTGCGGGGACAGTATAATTCACCCCTCCACTTT
TRBJ2-5 - TRBD1 TRBV2 CASSDGTVETQYF TGTGCCAGCAGTGACGGGACAGTAGAGACCCAGTACTTC
TRBJ2-2 - - TRBV9 CASSVGAGRNTGELFF TGTGCCAGCAGCGTAGGGGCTGGGCGGAACACCGGGGAGCTGTTTTTT
TRBJ2-7 - TRBD2 TRBV30 CAWSVLAGAYEQYF TGTGCCTGGAGTGTACTAGCGGGAGCCTACGAGCAGTACTTC
TRBJ2-7 - - TRBV11-2 CASSLEMVSRGIYEQYF TGTGCCAGCAGCTTAGAAATGGTCAGCCGGGGGATATACGAGCAGTACTTC
TRBJ2-5 - - TRBV19 CASRSGLWQQETQYF TGTGCCAGTAGATCAGGACTCTGGCAGCAAGAGACCCAGTACTTC
TRBJ2-1 few TRBD1 TRBV28 CASSLGTEYNEQFF TGTGCCAGCAGTCTGGGGACAGAATACAATGAGCAGTTCTTC
TRBJ1-4 once - TRBV6-5 CASSTRQVPEKLFF TGTGCCAGCAGTACCCGACAGGTCCCGGAAAAACTGTTTTTT
TRBJ1-1 - TRBD1 TRBV19 CASGIRGPNTEAFF TGTGCCAGTGGAATCAGGGGGCCGAACACTGAAGCTTTCTTT
TRBJ2-7 - - TRBV18 CASSPNRESEQYF TGTGCCAGCTCACCAAACAGAGAATCCGAGCAGTACTTC
TRBJ1-5 - - TRBV5-1 CASSVGRGQPQHF TGCGCCAGCAGCGTCGGCAGGGGTCAGCCCCAGCATTTT
TRBJ1-2 few TRBD1 TRBV2 CASTTGVWGYTF TGTGCCAGCACCACAGGGGTCTGGGGCTACACCTTC
TRBJ2-3 - TRBD2 TRBV28 CASSWRSGGTDTQYF TGTGCCAGCAGTTGGCGTAGCGGGGGAACAGATACGCAGTATTTT
TRBJ2-1 - TRBD2 TRBV5-6 CASSFGTSGRRNEQFF TGTGCCAGCAGCTTCGGGACTAGCGGGAGGCGCAATGAGCAGTTCTTC
TRBJ2-1 - - TRBV3-1/TRBV3-2 CASSPPEGYNEQFF TGTGCCAGCAGCCCCCCCGAGGGTTACAATGAGCAGTTCTTC
TRBJ2-5 once - TRBV19 CASSLGLRETQYF TGTGCCAGTAGTCTGGGACTTAGGGAGACCCAGTACTTC
TRBJ2-3 - TRBD1 TRBV7-8 CAGQGAGDTQYF TGTGCCGGACAGGGGGCTGGAGATACGCAGTATTTT
TRBJ2-3 - - TRBV19 CASSARLGDTQYF TGTGCCAGTAGTGCCCGACTCGGAGATACGCAGTATTTT
TRBJ2-2 - TRBD1 TRBV7-7 CASSPRGTGNTGELFF TGTGCTAGCAGCCCACGTGGGACAGGAAACACCGGGGAGCTGTTTTTT
TRBJ2-3 - - TRBV6-1 CASSERDFSTDTQYF TGTGCCAGCAGTGAAAGGGACTTTAGCACAGATACGCAGTATTTT